This TCR beta chain was identified in a study of blood T cell repertoires in COVID-19. At the level of the study: PBMCs, B-cell-depleted T cells, or T cells were the source of the cDNA or gDNA that made up the material.

Per germline, CDR1 SNHLY and CDR2 FYNNEI. The CDR3 spans 15 residues. V was cut by 5 bases and J by 2 bases, with 12 bases left in between. Some clones are missing from TCRdb's copy, which holds only in-frame ones; the method was immunoSEQ multiplex PCR. Among about 190,000 clones listed, around 83% were seen once. The chain carries TRBV2 and TRBJ2-2, with TRBD2 as a possible D gene (5 bases). This TCR came from a woman in her twenties or thirties who had been exposed to COVID-19. The sample comprised PBMCs or T cells enriched from blood (not recorded which). The CDR3: CASSLRTSNTGELFF. As DNA, the CDR3 is TGTGCCAGCAGTCTGAGGACTTCCAACACCGGGGAGCTGTTTTTT.